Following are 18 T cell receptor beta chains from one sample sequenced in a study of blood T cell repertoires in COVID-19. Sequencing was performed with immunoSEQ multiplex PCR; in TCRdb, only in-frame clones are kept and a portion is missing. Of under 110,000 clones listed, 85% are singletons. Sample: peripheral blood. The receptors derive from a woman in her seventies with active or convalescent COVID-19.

Here the CDR3 DNA reads TGTGCCAGCAGTCAGGCCGGTTCAGACAGGGCCTACGAGCAGTACTTC. Translating gives CASSQAGSDRAYEQYF. The rearrangement uses TRBV28 and TRBJ2-7; 7 bases fit TRBD1. CDR1 and CDR2 from the germline V gene are MDHEN and SYDVKM. The V and J ends lost 5 bases and 2 bases, in that order; junction bases with no gene match: 12. The CDR3 contains 16 residues.

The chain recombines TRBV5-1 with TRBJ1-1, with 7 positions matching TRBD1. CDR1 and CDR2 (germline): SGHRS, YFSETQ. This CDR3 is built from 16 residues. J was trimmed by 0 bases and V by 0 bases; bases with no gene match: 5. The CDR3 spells CASSLGWTGLNTEAFF. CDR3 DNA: TGCGCCAGCAGCTTGGGGTGGACAGGTTTGAACACTGAAGCTTTCTTT.

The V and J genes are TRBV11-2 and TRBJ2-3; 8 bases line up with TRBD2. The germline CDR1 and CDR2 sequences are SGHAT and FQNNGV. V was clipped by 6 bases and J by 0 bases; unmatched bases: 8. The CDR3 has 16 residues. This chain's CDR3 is CASRVGRGASTDTQYF. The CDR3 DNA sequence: TGTGCCAGCAGAGTCGGGCGGGGGGCAAGCACAGATACGCAGTATTTT.

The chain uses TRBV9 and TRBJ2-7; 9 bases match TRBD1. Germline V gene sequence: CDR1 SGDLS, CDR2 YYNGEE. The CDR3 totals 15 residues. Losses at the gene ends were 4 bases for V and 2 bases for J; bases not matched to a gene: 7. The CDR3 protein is CASSPGTGQTYEQYF. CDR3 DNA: TGTGCCAGCAGCCCGGGGACAGGGCAAACCTACGAGCAGTACTTC.

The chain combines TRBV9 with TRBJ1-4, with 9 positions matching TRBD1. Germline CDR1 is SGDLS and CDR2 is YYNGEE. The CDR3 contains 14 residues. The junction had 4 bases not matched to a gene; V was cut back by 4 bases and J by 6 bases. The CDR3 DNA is TGTGCCAGCAGCCCGGACAGGGGATATGAAAAACTGTTTTTT. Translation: CASSPDRGYEKLFF.

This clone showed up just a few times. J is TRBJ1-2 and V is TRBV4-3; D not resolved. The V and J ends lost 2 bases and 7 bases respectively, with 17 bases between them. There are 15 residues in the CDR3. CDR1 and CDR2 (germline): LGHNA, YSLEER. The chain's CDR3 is CASSQSRSSSGGYTF. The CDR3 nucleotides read TGCGCCAGCAGCCAAAGTCGGTCGAGCTCCGGTGGCTACACCTTC.

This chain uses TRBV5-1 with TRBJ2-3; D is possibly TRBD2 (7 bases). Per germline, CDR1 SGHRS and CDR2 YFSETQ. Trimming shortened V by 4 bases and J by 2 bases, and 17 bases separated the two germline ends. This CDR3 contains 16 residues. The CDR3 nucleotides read TGCGCCAGCAGCGCAGGACGGGGGGCCCCCACAGATACGCAGTATTTT. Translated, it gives CASSAGRGAPTDTQYF.

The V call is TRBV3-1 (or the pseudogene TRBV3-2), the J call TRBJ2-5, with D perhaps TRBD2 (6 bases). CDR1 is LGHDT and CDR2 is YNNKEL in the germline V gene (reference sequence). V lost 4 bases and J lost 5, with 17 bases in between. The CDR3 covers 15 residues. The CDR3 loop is CASSPNVGAGETQYF. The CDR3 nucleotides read TGTGCCAGCAGCCCCAATGTGGGCGCGGGGGAGACCCAGTACTTC.

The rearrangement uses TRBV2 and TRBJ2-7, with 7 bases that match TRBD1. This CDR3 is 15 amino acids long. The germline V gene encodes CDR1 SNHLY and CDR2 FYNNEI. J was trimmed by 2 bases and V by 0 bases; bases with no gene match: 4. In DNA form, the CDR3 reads TGTGCCAGCAGTGAAGCCGAGACAGGGACCTACGAGCAGTACTTC. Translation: CASSEAETGTYEQYF.

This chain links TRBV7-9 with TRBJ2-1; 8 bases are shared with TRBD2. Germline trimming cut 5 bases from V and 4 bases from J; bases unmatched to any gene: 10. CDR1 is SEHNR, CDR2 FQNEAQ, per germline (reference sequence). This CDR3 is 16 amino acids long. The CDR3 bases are TGTGCCAGCAGCCTCACCACGGGGGGGTCTTACAATGAGCAGTTCTTC. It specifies CASSLTTGGSYNEQFF.

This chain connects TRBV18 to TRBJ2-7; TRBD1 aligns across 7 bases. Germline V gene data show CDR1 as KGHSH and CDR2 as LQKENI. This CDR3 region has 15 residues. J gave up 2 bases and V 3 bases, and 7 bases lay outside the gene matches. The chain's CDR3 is CASSPVDRETYEQYF. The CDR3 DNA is TGTGCCAGCTCACCCGTCGACAGGGAGACCTACGAGCAGTACTTC. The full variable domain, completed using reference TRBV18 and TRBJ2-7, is NAGVMQNPRHLVRRRGQEARLRCSPMKGHSHVYWYRQLPEEGLKFMVYLQKENIIDESGMPKERFSAEFPKEGPSILRIQQVVRGDSAAYFCASSPVDRETYEQYFGPGTRLTVT.

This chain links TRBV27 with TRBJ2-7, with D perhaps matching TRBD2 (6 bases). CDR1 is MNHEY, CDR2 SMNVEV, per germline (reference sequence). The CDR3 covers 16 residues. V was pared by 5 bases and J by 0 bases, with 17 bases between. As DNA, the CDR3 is TGTGCCAGCAGTCCCTCGTTGCGGGGTAGCTCCTACGAGCAGTACTTC. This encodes CASSPSLRGSSYEQYF.

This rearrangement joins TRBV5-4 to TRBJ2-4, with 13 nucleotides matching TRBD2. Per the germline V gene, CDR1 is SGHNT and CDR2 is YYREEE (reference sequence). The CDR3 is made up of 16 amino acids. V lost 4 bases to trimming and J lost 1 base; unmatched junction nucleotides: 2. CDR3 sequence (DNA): TGTGCCAGCAGCGAGACTAGCGGGGGGGCCAAAAACATTCAGTACTTC. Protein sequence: CASSETSGGAKNIQYF.

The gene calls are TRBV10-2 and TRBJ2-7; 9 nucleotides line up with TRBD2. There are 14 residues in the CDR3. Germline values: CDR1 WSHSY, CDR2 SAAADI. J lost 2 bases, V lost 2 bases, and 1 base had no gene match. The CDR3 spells CASSEAGGPYEQYF. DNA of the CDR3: TGCGCCAGCAGTGAGGCGGGGGGGCCCTACGAGCAGTACTTC.

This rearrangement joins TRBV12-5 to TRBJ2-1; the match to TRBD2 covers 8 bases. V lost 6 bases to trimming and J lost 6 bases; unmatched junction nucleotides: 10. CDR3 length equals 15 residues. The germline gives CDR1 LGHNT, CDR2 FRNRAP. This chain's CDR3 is CASGTGAGVINEQFF. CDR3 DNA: TGTGCTAGTGGAACAGGAGCGGGGGTAATCAATGAGCAGTTCTTC.

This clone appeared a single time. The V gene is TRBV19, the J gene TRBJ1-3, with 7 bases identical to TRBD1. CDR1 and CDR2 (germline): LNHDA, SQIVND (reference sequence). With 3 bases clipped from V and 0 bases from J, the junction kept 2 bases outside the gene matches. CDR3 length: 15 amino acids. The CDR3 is CASSMTGYSGNTIYF. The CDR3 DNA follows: TGTGCCAGTAGTATGACAGGGTACTCTGGAAACACCATATATTTT.

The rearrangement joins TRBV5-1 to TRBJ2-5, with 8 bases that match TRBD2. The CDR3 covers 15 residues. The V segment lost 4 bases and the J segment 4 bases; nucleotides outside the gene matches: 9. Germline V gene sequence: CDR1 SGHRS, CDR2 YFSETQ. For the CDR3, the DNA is TGCGCCAGCAGCACCCGAGCGGGAGTAGGAGAGACCCAGTACTTC. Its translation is CASSTRAGVGETQYF.

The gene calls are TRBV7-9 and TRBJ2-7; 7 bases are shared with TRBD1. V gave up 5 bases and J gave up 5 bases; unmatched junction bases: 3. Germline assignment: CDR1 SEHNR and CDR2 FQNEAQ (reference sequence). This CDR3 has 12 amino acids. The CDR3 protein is CASSLQGHEQYF. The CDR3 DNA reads TGTGCCAGCAGCCTACAGGGGCACGAGCAGTACTTC.